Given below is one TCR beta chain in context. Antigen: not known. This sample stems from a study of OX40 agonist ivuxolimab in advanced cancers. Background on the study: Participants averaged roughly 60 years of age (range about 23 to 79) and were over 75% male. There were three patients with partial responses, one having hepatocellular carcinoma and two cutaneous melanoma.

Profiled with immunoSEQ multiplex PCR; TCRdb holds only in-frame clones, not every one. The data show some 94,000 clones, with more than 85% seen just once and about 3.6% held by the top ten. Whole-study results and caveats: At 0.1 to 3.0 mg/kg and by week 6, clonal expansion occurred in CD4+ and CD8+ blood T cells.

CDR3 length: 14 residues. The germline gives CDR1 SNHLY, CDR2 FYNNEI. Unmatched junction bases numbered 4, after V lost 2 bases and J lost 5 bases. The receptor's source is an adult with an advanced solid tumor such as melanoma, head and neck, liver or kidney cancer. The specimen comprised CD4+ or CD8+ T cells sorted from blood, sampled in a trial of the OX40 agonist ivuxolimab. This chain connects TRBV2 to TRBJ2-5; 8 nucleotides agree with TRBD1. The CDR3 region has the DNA TGTGCCAGCAGTGAACTACAGGGGGTGGAGACCCAGTACTTC. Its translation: CASSELQGVETQYF.